This T cell receptor (beta chain) appears in the sequencing data of a study of CD8 T cells in ankylosing spondylitis. Study findings and constraints: Clones linked to disease, bearing a CD8+ phenotype, were relatively rare in peripheral blood. There were earlier reports of some motif variants in reactive arthritis synovial fluid and blood. Made up of eight or nine highly homologous variants, a TCR beta motif appeared characteristic of ankylosing spondylitis blood.

Scientists made TCR beta libraries using quantitative 5'-RACE with molecular barcodes. TCRdb processed the 5' RACE reads anew with MiXCR; each CDR3 protein has one entry. The data contain around 230,000 distinct CDR3 sequences, about 9.1% of them singletons. Germline V gene lookup returns CDR1 MNHEY and CDR2 SMNVEV (reference sequence). This CDR3 has 17 amino acids. Trimming removed 6 bases at V and 3 bases at J, with 22 bases between. This clonotype was counted ten times or more. Its antigen is not known. The material sequenced was blood, either unsorted or a sorted T cell fraction (not recorded which). This chain links TRBV27 with TRBJ2-3; a possible D gene is TRBD2 (5 bases). The clonotype comes from a male donor with ankylosing spondylitis or in good health (not recorded which). CDR3 loop: CASSRVPHGVLTDTQYF. The CDR3 DNA follows: TGTGCCAGCAGCCGTGTCCCCCACGGGGTTTTAACAGATACGCAGTATTTT.